Ten or more counts support the clone carrying this T cell receptor beta chain. Its antigen remains unknown. Where ophthalmopathy was present, donors had moderate-to-severe activity, CAS ≥3, NOSPECS ≥4 and duration under 3 months. Clinical symptoms, serum thyroxine, TRAb, thyroid ultrasound and orbital computed tomography formed the basis of diagnosis. Scientists amplified the TCR beta CDR3 regions from RNA transcripts. RT-PCR with HTBI primers came first, then second-round multiplex PCR. TCRdb recomputed calls from the multiplex PCR reads with MiXCR, one row per CDR3 protein. Here the sample spans over 450,000 distinct CDR3 sequences, around 15% being singletons. This entry belongs to a study of Graves' ophthalmopathy and Graves' hyperthyroidism. Whole-study context: Peripheral blood was gathered at the point of initial diagnosis, before any treatment started. Overall study findings and caveats: Progression of ophthalmopathy was predicted by the model with approximately 71% sensitivity and around 72% specificity.

V was pared by 5 bases and J by 4 bases, with 15 bases between. Per the germline V gene, CDR1 is SGHAT and CDR2 is FQNNGV. CDR3 length: 14 amino acids. Specimen: blood. This receptor was identified in a woman aged 30 to 39 with Graves' ophthalmopathy. The chain employs TRBV11-2 and TRBJ2-7; the D call may be TRBD1 or TRBD2 (5 bases each). The CDR3 bases are TGTGCCAGCAGCCTCGGGACGGAGGATTACGAGCAGTACTTC. This translates into CASSLGTEDYEQYF. Full variable domain (rest looked up from reference TRBV11-2 and TRBJ2-7): EAGVAQSPRYKIIEKRQSVAFWCNPISGHATLYWYQQILGQGPKLLIQFQNNGVVDDSQLPKDRFSAERLKGVDSTLKIQPAKLEDSAVYLCASSLGTEDYEQYFGPGTRLTVT.